The next 5 T cell receptor beta chains were all read from a single sample in a study of T cell responses to AZD1222 COVID-19 vaccine. Generated by immunoSEQ multiplex PCR, the TCRdb table keeps only in-frame clones and is missing some. Of about 150,000 clones in the sample, roughly 90% are singletons; the top ten hold approximately 3.6%. The sample in question was peripheral blood, obtained 28 days after the second AZD1222 dose. These receptors all come from an adult who received the AZD1222 COVID-19 vaccine.

The chain combines TRBV30 with TRBJ2-7; TRBD1 agrees at 9 bases. V dropped 1 base and J dropped 3; count of bases not matched to a gene: 10. Per germline, CDR1 GTSNPN and CDR2 SVGIG (reference sequence). The CDR3 totals 16 residues. CDR3 region: CAWSARPGQGFYEQYF. DNA of the CDR3: TGTGCCTGGAGTGCTAGACCGGGACAGGGTTTCTACGAGCAGTACTTC. Looking up the rest from reference TRBV30 and TRBJ2-7 gives the full variable domain: SQTIHQWPATLVQPVGSPLSLECTVEGTSNPNLYWYRQAAGRGLQLLFYSVGIGQISSEVPQNLSASRPQDRQFILSSKKLLLSDSGFYLCAWSARPGQGFYEQYFGPGTRLTVT.

The chain joins TRBV6-5 to TRBJ1-3; possibly TRBD1 for D (6 bases). Between the trimmed V and J ends, which lost 1 base and 3 bases, there was a span of 10 bases. The CDR3 is 15 residues long. Germline V gene data show CDR1 as MNHEY and CDR2 as SVGAGI. The CDR3 region is CASSYYGGGGNTIYF. The CDR3 nucleotides are TGTGCCAGCAGTTACTACGGGGGCGGTGGAAACACCATATATTTT.

The chain links TRBV10-3 to TRBJ2-7; D is ambiguous. V was pared by 8 bases and J by 0 bases, with 14 bases between. Germline V gene data show CDR1 as ENHRY and CDR2 as SYGVKD. The CDR3 loop spans 14 amino acids. CDR3 protein: CAISARAPSYEQYF. CDR3 bases: TGTGCCATCTCGGCCCGGGCTCCCTCCTACGAGCAGTACTTC.

This rearrangement joins TRBV10-1 to TRBJ1-5, with D tentatively TRBD1 (5 bases). The CDR3 extends over 13 amino acids. V shed 8 bases and J shed 2 bases, with 10 bases lying between them. Per germline, CDR1 WNHNN and CDR2 SYGVQD (reference sequence). The CDR3 bases are TGCGCCAGCGCCCGGGACGGCAATCAGCCCCAGCATTTT. Protein sequence: CASARDGNQPQHF.

This chain connects TRBV7-8 to TRBJ2-5, with 7 positions matching TRBD2. J gave up 4 bases and V 3 bases, and 5 bases lay outside the gene matches. This CDR3 region has 14 residues. Per the germline V gene, CDR1 is SGHVS and CDR2 is FQNEAQ. The CDR3: CASSLATSSETQYF. CDR3 in DNA: TGTGCCAGCAGCTTGGCGACTAGCTCAGAGACCCAGTACTTC.